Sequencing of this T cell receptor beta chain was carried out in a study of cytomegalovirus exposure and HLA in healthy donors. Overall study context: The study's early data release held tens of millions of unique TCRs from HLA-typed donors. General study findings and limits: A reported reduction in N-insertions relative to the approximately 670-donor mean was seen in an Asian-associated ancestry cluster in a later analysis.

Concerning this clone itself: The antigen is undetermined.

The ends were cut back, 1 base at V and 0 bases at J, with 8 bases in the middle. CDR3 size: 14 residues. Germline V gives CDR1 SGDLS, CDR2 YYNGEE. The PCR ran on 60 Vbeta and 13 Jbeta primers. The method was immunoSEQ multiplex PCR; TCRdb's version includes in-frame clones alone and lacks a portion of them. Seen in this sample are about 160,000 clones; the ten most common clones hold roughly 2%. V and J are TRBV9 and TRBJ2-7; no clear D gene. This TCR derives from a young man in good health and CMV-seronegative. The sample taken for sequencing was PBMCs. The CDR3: CASSVIPSSYEQYF. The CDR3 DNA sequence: TGTGCCAGCAGCGTAATCCCGAGCTCCTACGAGCAGTACTTC.